These T cell receptor beta chains were read from a single sample in a study of lung T cells in sarcoidosis with Löfgren's syndrome. TCRdb fed the reads into MiXCR, producing one record per CDR3 protein. The repertoire holds around 60,000 distinct CDR3 sequences, with approximately 21% as singletons. The sample comprised CD4+ T cells from PBMCs. The receptors were sampled from a human donor with sarcoidosis (Löfgren's syndrome or another form), or a control subject (not recorded which). Both conserved end residues are part of each CDR3. The D gene is left open where the match is weak. Clone size, where shown, is once, few, many, or a class for clones that have expanded.

- TRBJ1-1 - TRBV19 CASSNTVNTEAFF TGTGCCAGTAGTAACACAGTGAACACTGAAGCTTTCTTT
many TRBJ2-1 TRBD2 TRBV7-6 CASSLAGGYNEQFF TGTGCCAGCAGCCTAGCGGGGGGGTACAATGAGCAGTTCTTC
- TRBJ1-4 - TRBV19 CASSSRGLPEKLFF TGTGCCAGTAGTTCCCGAGGACTGCCTGAAAAACTGTTTTTT
few TRBJ2-5 TRBD2 TRBV28 CASSLLAGGPETQYF TGTGCCAGCAGTTTATTAGCGGGAGGGCCGGAGACCCAGTACTTC
many TRBJ2-5 - TRBV27 CASSSLPRGAAQYF TGTGCCAGCTCTAGCTTACCGAGGGGAGCGGCCCAGTACTTC
many TRBJ1-5 - TRBV5-1 CASSLGPLNQPQHF TGTGCCAGCAGTCTCGGACCCCTTAATCAGCCCCAGCATTTT
many TRBJ2-1 - TRBV20-1 CSARGGRDEQFF TGCAGTGCTAGAGGCGGAAGGGACGAGCAGTTCTTC
- TRBJ2-7 - TRBV5-4 CASQSGEVGEQYF TGTGCCAGCCAGTCAGGGGAAGTAGGCGAGCAGTACTTC
- TRBJ2-3 - TRBV2 CASSEGRSAGSTDTQYF TGTGCCAGCAGTGAAGGGCGGTCGGCAGGGTCCACAGATACGCAGTATTTT
- TRBJ1-2 TRBD1 TRBV30 CAWRRDFGTGGGYTF TGTGCCTGGAGGAGAGACTTCGGGACAGGCGGGGGCTACACCTTC
many TRBJ2-5 TRBD2 TRBV6-1 CASSSRGGETQYF TGTGCCAGCAGTTCCCGCGGGGGGGAGACCCAGTACTTC
- TRBJ2-2 - TRBV28 CASRPGAVNTGELFF TGTGCCAGCAGACCCGGGGCAGTGAACACCGGGGAGCTGTTTTTT
- TRBJ1-6 - TRBV25-1 CASSPRDRTNSPLHF TGTGCCAGCAGCCCCCGGGACCGAACTAATTCACCCCTCCACTTT
many TRBJ2-7 TRBD1 TRBV28 CASRPTGYEQYF TGTGCCAGCAGACCGACAGGGTACGAGCAGTACTTC
many TRBJ2-5 TRBD1 TRBV7-2 CASSLGRTGGKTQYF TGTGCCAGCAGCTTAGGTCGGACAGGGGGGAAGACCCAGTACTTC
- TRBJ2-1 TRBD2 TRBV11-2 CASSQILGLAGVYEQFF TGTGCCAGCAGCCAGATACTCGGACTAGCGGGAGTTTATGAGCAGTTCTTC
few TRBJ2-1 TRBD2 TRBV29-1 CSVSGNSYNEQFF TGCAGCGTGAGCGGGAACAGCTACAATGAGCAGTTCTTC
many TRBJ2-7 - TRBV6-2/TRBV6-3 CASSYVGGYEQYF TGTGCCAGCAGTTACGTCGGCGGGTACGAGCAGTACTTC
many TRBJ1-1 - TRBV20-1 CSARVKVNTEAFF TGCAGTGCTAGGGTGAAGGTGAACACTGAAGCTTTCTTT
many TRBJ2-3 - TRBV6-1 CASSPGLSTDTQYF TGTGCCAGCAGCCCGGGACTGAGCACAGATACGCAGTATTTT
many TRBJ2-7 TRBD1 TRBV28 CASTPFAGTGFHEQYF TGTGCCAGCACCCCCTTTGCTGGGACAGGGTTCCACGAGCAGTACTTC
many TRBJ1-1 - TRBV7-9 CASGFLRANTEAFF TGTGCCAGCGGCTTCTTGAGGGCGAACACTGAAGCTTTCTTT
- TRBJ1-2 - TRBV29-1 CSVALRKPLNYGYTF TGCAGCGTTGCATTGCGAAAACCACTTAACTATGGCTACACCTTC
- TRBJ2-1 - TRBV2 CASSETQQGKEQFF TGTGCCAGCAGTGAAACCCAACAGGGCAAAGAGCAGTTCTTC